The 7 T cell receptor beta chains presented below share a single source sample, sequenced in a study of T cells in localized non-small cell lung cancer. Assay: immunoSEQ multiplex PCR; the TCRdb copy retains only in-frame clones and omits some. The table lists tens of thousands of clones, 75% to 90% of them singletons. The input for sequencing was peripheral blood, taken before any cancer treatment. These receptors originate from a woman aged 40-75 years with stage I lung adenocarcinoma.

J is TRBJ1-1 and V is TRBV6-5, with TRBD1 as a possible D gene (5 bases). The CDR3 is 16 amino acids. CDR1 MNHEY and CDR2 SVGAGI come from the germline V gene. The V and J ends lost 4 bases and 2 bases respectively, with 17 bases between them. CDR3 in DNA: TGTGCCAGCAGTTCCATTCGAACAGGTGGAAACACTGAAGCTTTCTTT. Translated: CASSSIRTGGNTEAFF.

This chain uses TRBV9 with TRBJ2-3, with TRBD2 identical over 10 bases. This CDR3 has 16 amino acids. The V gene end was trimmed by 1 base and the J gene end by 1 base; junction bases not matched to a gene: 3. Germline values: CDR1 SGDLS, CDR2 YYNGEE. The CDR3 protein is CASSVFGTSGTDTQYF. The CDR3 coding sequence is TGTGCCAGCAGCGTATTTGGGACTAGCGGCACAGATACGCAGTATTTT.

The chain uses TRBV5-1 and TRBJ1-6; the match to TRBD1 covers 9 bases. The CDR3 covers 16 residues. Germline-derived CDR1 and CDR2 are SGHRS and YFSETQ. Trimming at V came to 0 bases and at J to 7 bases, leaving 5 bases not matched to a gene. CDR3 sequence: CASSLETGTGNSPLHF. CDR3 nucleotides: TGCGCCAGCAGCTTGGAAACCGGGACAGGGAATTCACCCCTCCACTTT.

This clone was seen just once. This rearrangement joins TRBV18 to TRBJ2-7, with TRBD1 matching over 8 bases. The CDR3 runs 15 residues. CDR1 is KGHSH, CDR2 LQKENI, per germline. V gave up 6 bases and J gave up 3 bases; unmatched junction bases: 10. CDR3 region: CASSPPGTGGYEQYF. Here the CDR3 DNA reads TGTGCCAGCTCTCCTCCCGGGACAGGAGGCTACGAGCAGTACTTC.

The chain employs TRBV4-3 and TRBJ2-5, with TRBD2 matching 8 bases. Per germline, CDR1 LGHNA and CDR2 YSLEER. The trim removed 4 bases at V and 10 bases at J, leaving 14 bases unmatched. The CDR3 sequence is 15 residues long. The CDR3 loop reads CASSPRLALIGDQYF. The CDR3 coding sequence is TGCGCCAGCAGCCCTCGACTAGCGCTGATTGGGGACCAGTACTTC.

The chain is built from TRBV15 and TRBJ1-5; unclear D gene. V lost 1 base and J 2 bases, leaving 12 bases between the germline ends. Germline CDR1 LNHNV, CDR2 YYDKDF (reference sequence). This CDR3 has 16 residues. The CDR3 region has the DNA TGTGCCACCAGCAGAGTGATGTCCGGGGGCAATCAGCCCCAGCATTTT. Its protein product is CATSRVMSGGNQPQHF.

CDR3 bases: TGTGCCAGCAAGAGGAAGCCTCGGGAATACAATCAGCCCCAGCATTTT. Translated: CASKRKPREYNQPQHF. The chain carries TRBV28 and TRBJ1-5; the D is unclear. Trimming cost V 7 bases and J 3 bases, with 19 bases left between them. The CDR3 is made up of 16 amino acids. CDR1 and CDR2 (germline): MDHEN, SYDVKM.